These 5 T cell receptor beta chains originate from one sample sequenced in a study of blood T cell repertoires in COVID-19. Sequencing used immunoSEQ multiplex PCR; TCRdb keeps in-frame clones, though not all of them. The data show over 200,000 clones, roughly four fifths seen once. The material sequenced was peripheral blood. These receptors were obtained from a woman in her forties with acute or convalescent COVID-19.

Turning to this clone: The sample carries other DNA sequences with the same CDR3. The V and J genes are TRBV11-2 and TRBJ2-7; TRBD2 agrees at 8 bases. Germline assignment: CDR1 SGHAT and CDR2 FQNNGV. V trimming: 6 bases; J trimming: 4 bases; junction bases outside the gene matches: 5. This CDR3 has 13 amino acids. The CDR3 bases are TGTGCCAGCAGTTATCGGGGGGGGTACGAGCAGTACTTC. This codes for CASSYRGGYEQYF.

The V and J genes are TRBV18 and TRBJ2-4; 11 nucleotides line up with TRBD2. CDR1 and CDR2 (germline): KGHSH, LQKENI. Unmatched junction bases numbered 6, after V lost 2 bases and J lost 0 bases. CDR3 size: 18 residues. The CDR3 bases are TGTGCCAGCTCACCAGGGACTAGCGGAAGACCAGCCAAAAACATTCAGTACTTC. Translation gives CASSPGTSGRPAKNIQYF.

This clone has only one observation. The chain combines TRBV19 with TRBJ2-7, with a possible D match to TRBD2 (6 bases). There are 15 residues in the CDR3. CDR1 LNHDA and CDR2 SQIVND come from the germline V gene (reference sequence). Trimming pared 6 bases from V and 0 bases from J, leaving 15 bases between. The CDR3 DNA is TGTGCCAGTAGCTTTGAGCGGGTAAGCTCCTACGAGCAGTACTTC. This codes for CASSFERVSSYEQYF.

The CDR3 DNA follows: TGTGCCAGCAGCTGCGAAGGGGGCGAGGGTGGTGAAAAACTGTTTTTT. This sequence encodes CASSCEGGEGGEKLFF. The chain has TRBV11-3 and TRBJ1-4; 7 bases agree with TRBD1. Unmatched junction bases numbered 12, after V lost 4 bases and J lost 7 bases. Germline CDR1 reads SGHNT; CDR2 reads YENEEA. CDR3 length: 16 amino acids.

This chain uses TRBV30 with TRBJ2-1, with TRBD2 matching over 11 bases. The CDR3 loop spans 17 amino acids. Germline-derived CDR1 and CDR2 are GTSNPN and SVGIG (reference sequence). V shed 4 bases and J 4 bases; nucleotides not matched to a gene: 12. The CDR3 is CAWKRGASGRTYNEQFF. The CDR3 nucleotides read TGTGCCTGGAAGCGGGGAGCTAGCGGGAGGACGTACAATGAGCAGTTCTTC.